What follows is one T cell receptor beta chain and its context. Antigen: not known. This sample was included in a study of naive and memory T cell subsets. Findings and caveats of the study: Over 95% of naive TCR sequences appeared only once after error correction, unlike memory subsets.

The CDR3 covers 18 residues. CDR1 is SNHLY and CDR2 is FYNNEI in the germline V gene. V lost 5 bases and J 0 bases, leaving 20 bases between the germline ends. An equimolar mix of two oligonucleotides served as the beta constant-region primer for TRBC1 and TRBC2. TCRdb analysed the UMI-ligation and nested PCR reads with MiXCR anew, one entry per CDR3 protein. Altogether about 21,000 distinct CDR3 sequences are present, about 11% being singletons, with the ten largest covering about a sixth. The rearrangement joins TRBV2 to TRBJ2-1; D is uncertain. Sequenced input: central memory CD8+ T cells from blood. The TCR originated in a human donor in good health. The chain's CDR3 is CASSPLEPTFSSYNEQFF. The CDR3, as DNA: TGTGCCAGCAGTCCACTGGAGCCGACATTTAGCTCCTACAATGAGCAGTTCTTC.